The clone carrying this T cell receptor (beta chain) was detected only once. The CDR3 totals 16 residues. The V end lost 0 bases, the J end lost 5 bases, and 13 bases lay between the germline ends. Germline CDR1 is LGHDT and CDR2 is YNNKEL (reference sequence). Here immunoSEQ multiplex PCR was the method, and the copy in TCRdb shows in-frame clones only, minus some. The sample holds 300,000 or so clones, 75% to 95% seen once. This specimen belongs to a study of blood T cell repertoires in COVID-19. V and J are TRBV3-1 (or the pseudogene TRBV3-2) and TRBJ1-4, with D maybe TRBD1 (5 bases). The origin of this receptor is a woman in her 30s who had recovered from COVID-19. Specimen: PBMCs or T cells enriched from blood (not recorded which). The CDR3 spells CASSQDLGRSNEKLFF. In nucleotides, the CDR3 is TGTGCCAGCAGCCAAGATCTGGGGCGGTCGAATGAAAAACTGTTTTTT.